These 12 T cell receptor beta chains share one sample of origin, sequenced in a study of CD8+ T cells in alopecia areata. Treatment specified: oral pan-JAK inhibitor, 5-10 mg twice daily. Sequencing relied on a cDNA template that was reverse transcribed from extracted RNA. Here immunoSEQ multiplex PCR was the method, and the copy in TCRdb shows in-frame clones only, minus some. The table records 110,000 or so clones, roughly 58% of them present only once. The sample here was CD8+ T cells sorted from blood, taken at week 4, from a patient treated with tofacitinib. The receptor source for this set is a human donor with alopecia areata.

V usage is TRBV29-1 and J usage is TRBJ2-1; 8 nucleotides agree with TRBD1. The CDR3 covers 15 residues. With 6 bases clipped from V and 10 bases from J, the junction kept 17 bases outside the gene matches. Germline assignment: CDR1 SQVTM and CDR2 ANQGSEA. CDR3 in DNA: TGCAGCGTCCTACCTCAGGACAGGGCCTCGTTAGAGCAGTTCTTC. Amino acid sequence: CSVLPQDRASLEQFF.

Of note for this clone: Given the absence of the conserved phenylalanine or tryptophan at the CDR3 end, a read error is likely. The DNA is left out, because the CDR3 cannot be placed on it with certainty; the CDR3 is given as TCRdb lists it. V and J are TRBV5-1 and TRBJ2-4; the table gives TRBD2 as D, unverified against the DNA. The germline V gene encodes CDR1 SGHRS and CDR2 YFSETQ. With termini counted, the CDR3 has 8 amino acids. CDR3 protein: CASSLSRR.

J is TRBJ2-1 and V is TRBV30; 11 bases line up with TRBD2. CDR1 GTSNPN and CDR2 SVGIG come from the germline V gene (reference sequence). Trimming at V came to 3 bases and at J to 7 bases, leaving 5 bases not matched to a gene. The CDR3 totals 14 residues. CDR3 region: CAWSTTSGENEQFF. The CDR3 DNA sequence: TGTGCCTGGAGCACGACTAGCGGGGAGAATGAGCAGTTCTTC.

The J gene is TRBJ2-1, the V gene TRBV6-5; TRBD2 agrees at 9 bases. With V trimmed by 8 bases and J by 5 bases, 4 bases remained unmatched. Germline V gene lookup returns CDR1 MNHEY and CDR2 SVGAGI. CDR3 length equals 13 residues. The CDR3 loop reads CASRGGGNNEQFF. The CDR3 nucleotides are TGTGCCAGCCGCGGGGGGGGGAACAATGAGCAGTTCTTC.

The J gene is TRBJ1-5, the V gene TRBV2; 7 bases map to TRBD1. The V segment lost 6 bases and the J segment 6 bases; nucleotides outside the gene matches: 8. From germline, CDR1 is SNHLY and CDR2 FYNNEI. This CDR3 is 14 amino acids long. For the CDR3, the DNA is TGTGCCAGCAGGCCAGGGGGAGGGGGTCAGCCCCAGCATTTT. It encodes CASRPGGGGQPQHF.

The chain uses TRBV29-1 and TRBJ2-7; D may be TRBD1 or TRBD2 (6 bases each). The germline V gene has CDR1 SQVTM and CDR2 ANQGSEA. The CDR3 totals 13 residues. The V end lost 4 bases, the J end lost 3 bases, and 13 bases lay between the germline ends. This CDR3 is CSVVGGSLYEQYF. CDR3 DNA sequence: TGCAGCGTTGTAGGGGGGTCTCTCTACGAGCAGTACTTC.

The chain joins TRBV30 to TRBJ2-7, with D maybe TRBD1 (5 bases). Trimming cost V 0 bases and J 2 bases, with 17 bases left between them. The V gene's germline CDR1 is GTSNPN and CDR2 SVGIG (reference sequence). CDR3 length: 16 residues. The chain's CDR3 is CAWSVLMQGWAYEQYF. In DNA, the CDR3 is TGTGCCTGGAGTGTACTAATGCAGGGATGGGCCTACGAGCAGTACTTC.

The V gene is TRBV2, the J gene TRBJ1-1, with TRBD1 matching over 9 bases. The CDR3 extends over 14 amino acids. After removal of 1 base from V and 4 bases from J, the junction contained 1 base not matched to a gene. Germline V gives CDR1 SNHLY, CDR2 FYNNEI. CDR3 region: CASSEGDRATEAFF. The CDR3 coding sequence is TGTGCCAGCAGTGAAGGGGACAGGGCCACTGAAGCTTTCTTT.

J is TRBJ2-1 and V is TRBV7-3; D remains unclear. V dropped 3 bases and J dropped 0 bases, with 6 bases sitting between them. The germline V gene encodes CDR1 SGHTA and CDR2 FQGTGA. The CDR3 runs to 14 residues. The CDR3 protein is CASSLSSSYNEQFF. CDR3 in DNA: TGTGCCAGCAGCTTGAGCAGCTCCTACAATGAGCAGTTCTTC.

This clone was recorded a few times. The V call is TRBV30, the J call TRBJ2-7; possible D gene TRBD2, 6 bases. The germline V gene encodes CDR1 GTSNPN and CDR2 SVGIG (reference sequence). The CDR3 runs to 13 residues. With 7 bases removed from V and 3 bases from J, the gap between germline ends came to 16 bases. In nucleotides, the CDR3 is TGTGCCTCCGCGGACGGGAGAAACTACGAGCAGTACTTC. Encoded protein: CASADGRNYEQYF.

The V gene is TRBV7-8, the J gene TRBJ2-7; D is unclear. Per germline, CDR1 SGHVS and CDR2 FQNEAQ. The V end was cut by 5 bases, the J end by 4 bases, with 9 bases between. The CDR3 is 12 residues long. As DNA, the CDR3 is TGTGCCAGCAGCCCGAATAATTACGAGCAGTACTTC. Translation gives CASSPNNYEQYF. Variable domain in full (rest from reference TRBV7-8 and TRBJ2-7): GAGVSQSPRYKVAKRGQDVALRCDPISGHVSLFWYQQALGQGPEFLTYFQNEAQLDKSGLPSDRFFAERPEGSVSTLKIQRTQQEDSAVYLCASSPNNYEQYFGPGTRLTVT.

The genes are TRBV29-1 and TRBJ2-7; tentative D call: TRBD1 (6 bases). Germline CDR1 SQVTM, CDR2 ANQGSEA. V shed 5 bases and J shed 0 bases, with 14 bases lying between them. This CDR3 has 14 residues. As DNA, the CDR3 is TGCAGCGTTCTACATAAGGGGGACTCCTACGAGCAGTACTTC. Residues: CSVLHKGDSYEQYF.